A selection of T cell receptor beta chains follows, all from one sample in a study of blood T cells in healthy people across ages. TCRdb processed the 5' RACE reads anew with MiXCR; each CDR3 protein has one entry. The table lists 1.8 million or so distinct CDR3 sequences, about 39% of them singletons. Material: blood. The receptors stem from a human donor in good health. Both conserved end residues are part of each CDR3. D genes are given only for firm matches. Part of the rows lack a size; the others show once, few, many or a class for expanded clones.

v_call	clone_size	d_call	j_call	cdr3_aa	cdr3_nt
TRBV4-1	.	.	TRBJ2-1	CASSQDPSPTGNEQFF	TGCGCCAGCAGCCAAGATCCTAGCCCCACTGGTAATGAGCAGTTCTTC
TRBV9	.	.	TRBJ2-2	CASMGSAGELFF	TGTGCCAGCATGGGGTCGGCCGGGGAGCTGTTTTTT
TRBV20-1	.	.	TRBJ1-1	CSASRGMNTEAFF	TGCAGTGCTAGCCGGGGAATGAACACTGAAGCTTTCTTT
TRBV5-1	.	TRBD1	TRBJ1-2	CVSRPQGADYGYTF	TGCGTCAGCAGGCCTCAGGGGGCTGACTATGGCTACACCTTC
TRBV7-8	few	.	TRBJ1-5	CASSAGNSGNQPQHF	TGTGCCAGCAGCGCAGGGAATAGCGGCAATCAGCCCCAGCATTTT
TRBV4-3	few	.	TRBJ2-1	CASSHNAGRGKYNEQFF	TGCGCCAGCAGCCATAATGCTGGCAGGGGTAAATACAATGAGCAGTTCTTC
TRBV5-1	few	.	TRBJ1-5	CASSLDRSGSQHF	TGCGCCAGCAGCTTGGACAGGTCCGGGTCCCAGCATTTT
TRBV6-5	.	.	TRBJ2-1	CASSYFFRVFGESDSHNEQFF	TGTGCCAGCAGTTACTTTTTCAGGGTTTTTGGCGAATCGGACAGCCACAATGAGCAGTTCTTC
TRBV20-1	.	.	TRBJ2-1	CSARDRRRAGVCNEQFF	TGCAGTGCTAGAGATCGCCGCAGGGCAGGGGTCTGCAATGAGCAGTTCTTC
TRBV28	few	.	TRBJ1-4	CASSLQGQLFF	TGTGCCAGCAGTTTACAGGGTCAACTGTTTTTT
TRBV7-2	.	TRBD1	TRBJ2-7	CASSCRQGANEQYF	TGTGCCAGCAGCTGCCGACAGGGGGCAAACGAGCAGTACTTC
TRBV29-1	.	.	TRBJ2-7	CSVGSGSSYGQYF	TGCAGCGTTGGTTCGGGGTCCTCCTACGGGCAGTACTTC
TRBV20-1	.	TRBD2	TRBJ2-3	CSAPVRGLAGGIGDTQYF	TGCAGTGCTCCGGTCCGGGGACTAGCGGGGGGGATAGGAGATACGCAGTATTTT
TRBV7-9	.	.	TRBJ2-7	CASSLGQGGGSYEQYF	TGTGCCAGCAGCTTAGGACAGGGAGGTGGGTCCTACGAGCAGTACTTC
TRBV9	.	.	TRBJ2-1	CASSVSGISYNEQFF	TGTGCCAGCAGCGTATCGGGGATTTCGTACAATGAGCAGTTCTTC
TRBV4-1	.	.	TRBJ2-1	CASSFSKGHNEQFF	TGCGCCAGCAGCTTTAGTAAGGGACACAATGAGCAGTTCTTC
TRBV13	.	TRBD2	TRBJ2-5	CASSSRAGGETQYF	TGTGCCAGCAGCTCCCGAGCGGGGGGAGAGACCCAGTACTTC
TRBV20-1	.	.	TRBJ2-5	CSAREGGAWETQYF	TGCAGTGCTAGAGAAGGGGGGGCTTGGGAGACCCAGTACTTC
TRBV6-9	few	.	TRBJ2-6	CASPRPESGANVLTF	TGTGCCAGCCCTAGACCGGAATCTGGGGCCAACGTCCTGACTTTC
TRBV5-1	few	TRBD1	TRBJ2-5	CASSDRGLGHTETQYF	TGCGCCAGCAGTGACAGGGGCCTAGGACATACGGAGACCCAGTACTTC
TRBV29-1	few	.	TRBJ1-2	CSVAYVGDDGYTF	TGCAGCGTTGCTTACGTGGGGGATGATGGCTACACCTTC
TRBV12-3/TRBV12-4	few	.	TRBJ1-1	CASSLAPGLGTEAFF	TGTGCCAGCAGTTTAGCGCCAGGGCTAGGCACTGAAGCTTTCTTT
TRBV27	few	.	TRBJ2-7	CASGILGSYEQYF	TGTGCCAGCGGTATCTTGGGGAGCTACGAGCAGTACTTC
TRBV4-3	.	.	TRBJ1-2	CASSQDATPGASGYTF	TGCGCCAGCAGCCAAGATGCCACGCCGGGGGCAAGTGGCTACACCTTC
TRBV7-9	.	.	TRBJ1-2	CASSSRRVYSYGYTF	TGTGCCAGCAGCTCTCGCCGGGTCTACTCCTATGGCTACACCTTC
TRBV4-2	few	.	TRBJ1-1	CASSHTQTNTEAFF	TGTGCCAGCAGCCACACCCAGACGAACACTGAAGCTTTCTTT
TRBV18	.	.	TRBJ2-6	CASSPSFHSGANVLTF	TGTGCCAGCTCACCATCATTCCACTCTGGGGCCAACGTCCTGACTTTC
TRBV29-1	.	TRBD1	TRBJ2-1	CSADGTGAYNEQFF	TGCAGCGCCGACGGGACAGGAGCCTACAATGAGCAGTTCTTC
TRBV2	few	TRBD1	TRBJ1-2	CASSAQGSYYGYTF	TGTGCCAGCAGTGCACAGGGGTCGTACTATGGCTACACCTTC
TRBV6-1	few	.	TRBJ1-5	CATALPRGTNQPQHF	TGTGCCACAGCGCTCCCACGGGGGACTAATCAGCCCCAGCATTTT
TRBV5-5	few	TRBD2	TRBJ2-1	CASRMGGTDEQFF	TGTGCCAGCAGAATGGGGGGGACGGATGAGCAGTTCTTC
TRBV7-6	few	.	TRBJ2-1	CATRLGDSYNEQFF	TGTGCCACCCGACTGGGGGACTCGTACAATGAGCAGTTCTTC
TRBV27	.	TRBD2	TRBJ2-7	CASSLGRGASSYEQYF	TGTGCCAGCAGTTTAGGGAGGGGCGCCTCCTCCTACGAGCAGTACTTC
TRBV29-1	.	.	TRBJ2-5	CSGGGAQGETQYF	TGCAGCGGTGGTGGGGCTCAGGGGGAGACCCAGTACTTC
TRBV6-5	.	.	TRBJ2-4	CASSPRPGLSSYERYF	TGTGCCAGCAGCCCCCGGCCGGGACTGTCCTCCTACGAGCGGTACTTC
TRBV7-2	few	.	TRBJ1-1	CASRSRTTKEAFF	TGTGCCAGCAGGTCGAGAACGACGAAAGAAGCTTTCTTT
TRBV4-1	.	TRBD1	TRBJ2-7	CASSHTGGRNEQYF	TGCGCCAGCAGCCACACAGGGGGGCGAAACGAGCAGTACTTC
TRBV29-1	once	.	TRBJ1-2	CSVEDPGLYYGNTF	TGCAGCGTTGAAGATCCGGGTTTATACTATGGCAACACCTTC
TRBV30	.	TRBD1	TRBJ2-3	CACNRGTAPDTQYF	TGTGCCTGCAACAGGGGCACTGCTCCGGATACGCAGTATTTT
TRBV15	.	.	TRBJ2-3	CATSKGHVTDTQYF	TGTGCCACCAGCAAGGGACATGTCACAGATACGCAGTATTTT
TRBV6-6	.	.	TRBJ2-1	CASRMGGGNERFF	TGTGCCAGCAGGATGGGAGGGGGCAATGAGCGGTTCTTC
TRBV29-1	.	.	TRBJ2-3	CSVRGVEDTQYF	TGCAGCGTTAGGGGGGTTGAAGATACGCAGTATTTT
TRBV9	few	TRBD2	TRBJ2-3	CARSASGGSTDTQYF	TGTGCCCGCAGCGCCAGCGGGGGGAGCACAGATACGCAGTATTTT
TRBV9	.	.	TRBJ1-6	CASSPHQGGLRSPLHF	TGTGCCAGCAGCCCCCACCAAGGGGGGTTACGTTCACCCCTCCACTTT
TRBV5-6	.	.	TRBJ2-3	CATLGHGTDTQYF	TGTGCCACCTTAGGTCATGGCACAGATACGCAGTATTTT
TRBV5-1	once	TRBD2	TRBJ2-7	CASSFGLAGSGEQYF	TGCGCCAGCAGCTTCGGGCTAGCGGGGTCGGGTGAGCAGTACTTC
TRBV7-2	.	.	TRBJ1-2	CASSSDPHGVGGYTF	TGTGCCAGCAGCTCCGACCCTCACGGGGTTGGCGGCTACACCTTC
TRBV7-2	few	.	TRBJ1-2	CASSPDPGRRSPGGYTF	TGTGCCAGCAGCCCCGACCCGGGCAGGAGATCTCCGGGTGGCTACACCTTC
TRBV20-1	.	TRBD2	TRBJ2-7	CSASPGLADHEQYF	TGCAGTGCTTCACCGGGACTAGCGGACCACGAGCAGTACTTC
TRBV20-1	.	.	TRBJ2-3	CSARAQVTDTQYF	TGCAGTGCTAGAGCCCAGGTCACAGATACGCAGTATTTT
TRBV7-2	.	.	TRBJ2-5	CASSLGGRRETQYF	TGTGCCAGCAGCTTAGGCGGGCGTCGGGAGACCCAGTACTTC
TRBV28	few	.	TRBJ2-7	CASRTASTYEQYF	TGTGCCAGCAGGACAGCCAGTACCTACGAGCAGTACTTC
TRBV5-6	.	.	TRBJ2-1	CASSPGSTTPTFF	TGTGCCAGCAGCCCCGGCAGTACCACACCCACGTTCTTC
TRBV5-1	.	TRBD2	TRBJ2-3	CASSSQPGGTDTQYF	TGCGCCAGCAGCTCGCAACCCGGGGGGACAGATACGCAGTATTTT
TRBV7-2	few	.	TRBJ2-7	CASSFYGGLSSYEQYF	TGTGCCAGCAGCTTTTACGGGGGATTGAGCTCCTACGAGCAGTACTTC
TRBV25-1	.	.	TRBJ1-2	CASSSLFLDNYGYTF	TGTGCCAGCAGTTCCCTCTTCCTCGACAACTATGGCTACACCTTC
TRBV24-1	few	.	TRBJ2-1	CATSELGEQFF	TGTGCCACCAGTGAGCTTGGGGAGCAGTTCTTC
TRBV6-2/TRBV6-3	.	.	TRBJ2-1	CASSARERGIGNEQFF	TGTGCCAGCAGTGCCCGGGAACGGGGGATTGGGAATGAGCAGTTCTTC
TRBV7-2	few	.	TRBJ2-6	CASSLEARVFGANVLTF	TGTGCCAGCAGCTTAGAGGCGCGGGTGTTTGGGGCCAACGTCCTGACTTTC
TRBV6-2/TRBV6-3	.	.	TRBJ2-1	CASSYYRANEQFF	TGTGCCAGCAGTTACTACAGGGCGAATGAGCAGTTCTTC